These T cell receptor beta chains were read from a single sample in a study of shared T cell receptors in the human thymus. Repertoires were generated with immunoSEQ multiplex PCR, while TCRdb's copy carries only in-frame clones and drops some. The table has some 700,000 clones, around nine tenths seen once; the top ten hold 0.0085% to 0.012%. This sample also belongs to another study, concerning human thymus T cells.

Sequencing input: thymocytes. These TCRs come from a boy under three years old with a congenital heart defect. Each CDR3 is given with its conserved first and last residue. Fields, in order: J gene, V gene, D gene, CDR3 protein, CDR3 DNA. The D gene is left open where the match is weak.

TRBJ1-5	TRBV28	-	CASSPSLWGGRYQPQHF	TGTGCCAGCAGTCCATCTCTTTGGGGGGGAAGATATCAGCCCCAGCATTTT
TRBJ2-3	TRBV19	TRBD1	CASSHRDRVTDTQYF	TGTGCCAGTAGCCACCGGGACAGGGTAACAGATACGCAGTATTTT
TRBJ2-3	TRBV7-9	-	CASPLEEGLTTDTQYF	TGTGCCAGCCCTTTAGAGGAGGGGCTAACCACAGATACGCAGTATTTT
TRBJ2-2	TRBV11-3	TRBD1	CASSLGWGTGGHGELFF	TGTGCCAGCAGCCTAGGATGGGGGACAGGGGGTCACGGGGAGCTGTTTTTT
TRBJ1-2	TRBV29-1	-	CSVCGTAINNANYGYTF	TGCAGCGTCTGCGGGACCGCGATAAATAACGCTAACTATGGCTACACCTTC
TRBJ2-2	TRBV19	-	CASNRGIANTGELFF	TGTGCCAGTAATCGCGGTATCGCGAACACCGGGGAGCTGTTTTTT
TRBJ2-2	TRBV7-9	-	CASSLPSGDTNTGELFF	TGTGCCAGCAGCTTACCCTCCGGGGACACGAACACCGGGGAGCTGTTTTTT
TRBJ2-1	TRBV4-2	TRBD2	CASSQGKSGTPYNEQFF	TGTGCCAGCAGCCAAGGAAAGAGCGGGACCCCCTACAATGAGCAGTTCTTC
TRBJ1-2	TRBV2	TRBD1	CASSDLDREVPYGYTF	TGTGCCAGCAGTGACCTCGACAGGGAGGTTCCCTATGGCTACACCTTC
TRBJ2-1	TRBV4-3	TRBD2	CASSQETSGPGYNEQFF	TGCGCCAGCAGCCAAGAGACTAGCGGGCCGGGCTACAATGAGCAGTTCTTC
TRBJ1-2	TRBV5-6	TRBD1	CASSKKGDRADGYTF	TGTGCCAGCAGCAAGAAGGGGGACAGGGCTGATGGCTACACCTTC